Listed here are 9 T cell receptor beta chains from one sample, sequenced in a study of T cells after yellow fever vaccination (dated by TCRdb to about 2019). The sample's treatment or condition label is to be understood as: live attenuated yellow fever vaccine strain. The receptor library was made with 5' RACE. TCRdb shows the sequencer as Illumina HiSeq 2500. TCRdb reprocessed the public reads (quality trimming at Q25 with fastp, clone calling with MiXCR) and kept in-frame beta chains. Each record represents a unique CDR3 protein, reported with the most common genes and DNA among its rows. This sample gives some 550,000 distinct CDR3 sequences in total; 15% to 20% of them show up just once. 13% to 15% of the sample rests with the top ten. Material: PBMCs, obtained 15 days after the yellow fever booster vaccination. The origin of the receptors is a man between 25 and 39 years old who received the YFV17D yellow fever vaccine.

The chain couples TRBV12-3 or TRBV12-4 to TRBJ2-7; tentative D call: TRBD1 (5 bases). The CDR3 has 15 residues. V shed 6 bases and J shed 0 bases, with 15 bases lying between them. CDR3 bases: TGTGCCAGCAGGGCCTCAGGTCAGGGCTCCTACGAGCAGTACTTC. It yields the protein CASRASGQGSYEQYF.

There are a few counts of this clonotype. V gene TRBV5-1 combines with J gene TRBJ2-7; 14 bases are shared with TRBD2. CDR1 is SGHRS and CDR2 is YFSETQ in the germline V gene. The V segment lost 4 bases and the J segment 5 bases; nucleotides outside the gene matches: 5. CDR3 length: 15 amino acids. The CDR3: CASSGGTSGRHEQYF. The CDR3 DNA sequence: TGCGCCAGCAGCGGCGGGACTAGCGGGAGACACGAGCAGTACTTC.

This chain uses TRBV20-1 with TRBJ2-7; TRBD1 matches at 8 bases. Germline V gene lookup returns CDR1 DFQATT and CDR2 SNEGSKA (reference sequence). The CDR3 extends over 14 amino acids. The trim removed 4 bases at V and 2 bases at J, leaving 7 bases unmatched. The CDR3 DNA is TGCAGTGCTAACCGAGACAGGGGAACCTACGAGCAGTACTTC. Translation: CSANRDRGTYEQYF.

The chain has TRBV6-5 and TRBJ2-1; 11 bases fit TRBD2. The CDR3 is made up of 16 amino acids. Looked up from germline, CDR1 is MNHEY and CDR2 is SVGAGI. The J segment lost 4 bases and the V segment lost 1 base, leaving 3 bases of the junction unmatched. The CDR3, as DNA: TGTGCCAGCAGTTACTTACTAGCGGGGGAATACAATGAGCAGTTCTTC. The encoded protein is CASSYLLAGEYNEQFF.

This clonotype occurred a few times. The chain employs TRBV6-5 and TRBJ2-1; the D is unclear. CDR3 length: 13 residues. Per the germline V gene, CDR1 is MNHEY and CDR2 is SVGAGI. V was shortened by 2 bases and J by 5 bases, with 7 bases between the two germline ends. CDR3 protein: CASSYPRNNEQFF. DNA for the CDR3: TGTGCCAGCAGTTACCCCCGGAACAATGAGCAGTTCTTC.

The chain recombines TRBV28 with TRBJ1-2; possibly TRBD1 for D (5 bases). CDR3 length: 15 amino acids. CDR1 MDHEN and CDR2 SYDVKM come from the germline V gene. Trimming took off 3 bases at V and 2 bases at J, with 13 bases between the two ends. CDR3 sequence: CASSLSATGNYGYTF. The CDR3 DNA sequence: TGTGCCAGCAGTTTGTCGGCAACAGGAAACTATGGCTACACCTTC.

The chain couples TRBV20-1 to TRBJ2-3; D might be TRBD2 (6 bases). This CDR3 comprises 15 residues. From germline, CDR1 is DFQATT and CDR2 SNEGSKA (reference sequence). V was clipped by 5 bases and J by 1 base, with 16 bases between them. The CDR3 loop is CSAFLGGAGTDTQYF. The CDR3 region has the DNA TGCAGTGCTTTTCTGGGGGGAGCGGGCACAGATACGCAGTATTTT.

A single count supports this clonotype. Possible read error: a much larger clone is one base away. The gene calls are TRBV11-3 and TRBJ2-5, with 7 bases fitting TRBD2. The CDR3 extends over 13 amino acids. The V gene end was trimmed by 3 bases and the J gene end by 3 bases; junction bases not matched to a gene: 1. CDR1 SGHNT and CDR2 YENEEA come from the germline V gene. The CDR3 region is CASSFLAEETQYF. The CDR3 coding sequence is TGTGCCAGCAGCTTCCTAGCGGAAGAGACCCAGTACTTC.

There are a few counts of this clonotype. The chain is built from TRBV10-3 and TRBJ2-7; D is possibly TRBD1 (5 bases). The V gene's germline CDR1 is ENHRY and CDR2 SYGVKD. Trimming pared 7 bases from V and 0 bases from J, leaving 13 bases between. This CDR3 spans 14 amino acids. CDR3 region: CAIKPTASSYEQYF. The CDR3 nucleotides read TGTGCCATCAAGCCGACAGCGAGCTCCTACGAGCAGTACTTC.